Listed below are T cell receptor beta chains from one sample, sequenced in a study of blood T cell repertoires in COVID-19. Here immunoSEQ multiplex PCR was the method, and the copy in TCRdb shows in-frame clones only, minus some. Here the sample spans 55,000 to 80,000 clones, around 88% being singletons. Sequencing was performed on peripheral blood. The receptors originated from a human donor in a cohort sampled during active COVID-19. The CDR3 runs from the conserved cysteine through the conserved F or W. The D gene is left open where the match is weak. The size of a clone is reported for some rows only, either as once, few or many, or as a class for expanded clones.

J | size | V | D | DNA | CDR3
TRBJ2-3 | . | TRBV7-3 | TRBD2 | TGTGCCAGCGGTAGCGGGAGGGCCGTAGATACGCAGTATTTT | CASGSGRAVDTQYF
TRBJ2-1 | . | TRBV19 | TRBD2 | TGTGCCAGTAGTAGAGGACTAGCGGGGGACAATGAGCAGTTCTTC | CASSRGLAGDNEQFF
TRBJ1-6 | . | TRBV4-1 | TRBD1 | TGCGCCAGCAGCCAAGAGCCCGCAGGGGGATATTCACCCCTCCACTTT | CASSQEPAGGYSPLHF
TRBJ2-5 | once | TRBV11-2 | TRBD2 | TGTGCCAGCAGCTTAGGGGTGACTAGCGGAAGAGAGACCCAGTACTTC | CASSLGVTSGRETQYF
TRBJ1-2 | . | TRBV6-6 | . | TGTGCCAGCAGCGCTGGGGAGTACTATGGCTACACCTTC | CASSAGEYYGYTF
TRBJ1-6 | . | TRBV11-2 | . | TGTGCCAGCCGACGACAGAATAATTCACCCCTCCACTTT | CASRRQNNSPLHF
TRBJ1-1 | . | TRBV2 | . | TGTGCCAGCGTACCAGATAGACTTTTGGCCTACACTGAAGCTTTCTTT | CASVPDRLLAYTEAFF
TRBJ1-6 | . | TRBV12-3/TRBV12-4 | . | TGTGCCAGCAGCACAACAGGAAATTCACCCCTCCACTTT | CASSTTGNSPLHF
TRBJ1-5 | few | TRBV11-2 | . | TGTGCCAGCAGCTTAGGCAGGGGTCAGCCCCAGCATTTT | CASSLGRGQPQHF
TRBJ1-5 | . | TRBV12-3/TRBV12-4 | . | TGTGCCAGCAGTTTCGAGAGACAGCCCCAGCATTTT | CASSFERQPQHF
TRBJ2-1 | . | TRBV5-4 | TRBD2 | TGTGCCAGCAGTTCCACTAGCGGGAGGTATTACAATGAGCAGTTCTTC | CASSSTSGRYYNEQFF
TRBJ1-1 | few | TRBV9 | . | TGTGCCAGCAGCGTTACAGGGATGAACACTGAAGCTTTCTTT | CASSVTGMNTEAFF
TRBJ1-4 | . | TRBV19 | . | TGTGCCAGTAGTAATCAGGGGAATGATGAAAAACTGTTTTTT | CASSNQGNDEKLFF
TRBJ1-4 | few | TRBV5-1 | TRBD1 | TGCGCCAGCAGCCCGGGACAGCCTAATGAAAAACTGTTTTTT | CASSPGQPNEKLFF
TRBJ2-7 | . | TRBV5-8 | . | TGTGCCAGCAGCTTCCCCCTCCGGGACACATACGAGCAGTACTTC | CASSFPLRDTYEQYF
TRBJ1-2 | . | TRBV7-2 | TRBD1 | TGTGCCAGCAGCTTGTTCCTCGGGACAGGGGTAGCGTATGGCTACACCTTC | CASSLFLGTGVAYGYTF
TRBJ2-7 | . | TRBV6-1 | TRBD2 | TGTGCCAGCAGTGAAGCCGGGACTATGTACGAGCAGTACTTC | CASSEAGTMYEQYF
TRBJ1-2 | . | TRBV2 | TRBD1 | TGTGCCAGCATGACGACAGGGTCCTCTGGCTACACCTTC | CASMTTGSSGYTF
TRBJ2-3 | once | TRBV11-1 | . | TGTGCCAGCAGCTCCCAGACTATAGTGAATGTAGATACGCAGTATTTT | CASSSQTIVNVDTQYF
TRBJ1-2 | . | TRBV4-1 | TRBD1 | TGCGCCAGCAGCCGCCGGGACAGGGGGCTAAGTAACTATGGCTACACCTTC | CASSRRDRGLSNYGYTF
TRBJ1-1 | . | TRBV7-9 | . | TGTGCCAGCAGCTTGGAGGGGGGGGCTGAAGCTTTCTTT | CASSLEGGAEAFF
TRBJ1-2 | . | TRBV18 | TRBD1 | TGTGCCAGCTCACCTGAGGCAGGGGGCGCCTATGGCTACACCTTC | CASSPEAGGAYGYTF
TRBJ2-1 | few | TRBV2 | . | TGTGCCAGCAGTGAGGCGCCGGGACTGGGAATCGGGCAGTTCTTC | CASSEAPGLGIGQFF
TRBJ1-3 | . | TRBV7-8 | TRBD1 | TGTGCCAGCAGTTCTACTCTCGACAGGGGTTCCTCTGGAAACACCATATATTTT | CASSSTLDRGSSGNTIYF
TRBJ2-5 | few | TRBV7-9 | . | TGTGCCAGCAGCTCCGTCGCGGACGGGGAAGAGACCCAGTACTTC | CASSSVADGEETQYF
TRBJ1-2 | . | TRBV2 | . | TGTGCCAGCAGTGAGGGACTGAACTATGGCTACACCTTC | CASSEGLNYGYTF
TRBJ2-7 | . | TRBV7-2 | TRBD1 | TGTGCCAGCAGCGTGGACAGGCACTACTACGAGCAGTACTTC | CASSVDRHYYEQYF
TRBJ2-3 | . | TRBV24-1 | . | TGTGCCACCAGTGATCCTCGGGAGAACGGAGATACGCAGTATTTT | CATSDPRENGDTQYF
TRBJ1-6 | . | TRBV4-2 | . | TGTGCCAGCAGCCAAAACCAGGGTCTTCCGGGGGCCCTCCACTTT | CASSQNQGLPGALHF
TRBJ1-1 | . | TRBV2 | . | TGTGCCAGCATGACAATAATTGACACTGAAGCTTTCTTT | CASMTIIDTEAFF
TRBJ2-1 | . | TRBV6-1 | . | TGTGCCAGCAGTGGGCGACCCGGGACATTCCTCAATGAGCAGTTCTTC | CASSGRPGTFLNEQFF
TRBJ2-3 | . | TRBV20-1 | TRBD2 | TGCAGTGCCAGTCAGGCCCCAGCGGGGGCCTATCCCCCGACGCAGTATTTT | CSASQAPAGAYPPTQYF
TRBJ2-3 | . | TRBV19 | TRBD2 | TGTGCCAGTAGCCCGGTTAGGGCGGGGGGTCGACCCACAGATACGCAGTATTTT | CASSPVRAGGRPTDTQYF
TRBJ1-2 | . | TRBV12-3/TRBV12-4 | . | TGTGCCAGCAGTTTTGGCGGTTATGGCTACACCTTC | CASSFGGYGYTF
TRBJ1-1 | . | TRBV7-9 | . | TGTGCCAGCAGGGCGGTCACTGAAGCTTTCTTT | CASRAVTEAFF
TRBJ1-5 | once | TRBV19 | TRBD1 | TGTGCCAGTAGTAGACGAACGGGCGGGACAGGAGACAATCAGCCCCAGCATTTT | CASSRRTGGTGDNQPQHF
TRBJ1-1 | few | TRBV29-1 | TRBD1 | TGCAGCGTCTGGACAGGGGTCGACACTGAAGCTTTCTTT | CSVWTGVDTEAFF
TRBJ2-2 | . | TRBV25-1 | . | TGTGCCAGCGGTCGAGGCACCGGGGAGCTGTTTTTT | CASGRGTGELFF
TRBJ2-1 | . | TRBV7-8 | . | TGTGCCAGCAGCCCGGGTGGGGGGACGGGTGAGCAGTTCTTC | CASSPGGGTGEQFF
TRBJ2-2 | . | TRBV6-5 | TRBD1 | TGTGCCAGCAGTCCCCGGGACAGGGGCACCGGGGAGCTGTTTTTT | CASSPRDRGTGELFF
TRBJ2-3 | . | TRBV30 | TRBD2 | TGTGCCTGGAGTGTGGGAGGGAGGACGGTGCAGTATTTT | CAWSVGGRTVQYF
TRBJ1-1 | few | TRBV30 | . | TGTGCCTGGAGGAGGAAAGGGGGTTTGACTGAAGCTTTCTTT | CAWRRKGGLTEAFF
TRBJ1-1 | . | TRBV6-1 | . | TGTGCCAGCAGTGAAAAAGGACACCTCACTGAAGCTTTCTTT | CASSEKGHLTEAFF
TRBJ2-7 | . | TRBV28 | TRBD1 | TGTGCCAGCAGACTAGGACAGGGGGCGCGGTACGAGCAGTACTTC | CASRLGQGARYEQYF
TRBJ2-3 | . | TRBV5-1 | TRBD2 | TGCGCCAGCAGACTAGCGGGAGAGGGGGATACGCAGTATTTT | CASRLAGEGDTQYF
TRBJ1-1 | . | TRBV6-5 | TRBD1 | TGTGCCAGCAGTTGGGACAGGGGGAACACTGAAGCTTTCTTT | CASSWDRGNTEAFF